Reported below is one T cell receptor (beta chain). Cohort placement rested on clinical history that participants reported themselves. The source of the sample is a study of blood T cell repertoires in COVID-19. Study in general: COVID-19 samples, acute and convalescent, were from the United States, Italy and Spain.

Repertoires were generated with immunoSEQ multiplex PCR, while TCRdb's copy carries only in-frame clones and drops some. The sample includes some 150,000 clones, roughly 80% of them seen just once. The CDR3 covers 11 residues. CDR1 and CDR2 (germline): LNHDA, SQIVND (reference sequence). V was pared by 8 bases and J by 4 bases, with 9 bases between. The chain combines TRBV19 with TRBJ2-7; D perhaps matches TRBD2 (5 bases). Sequencing was done on a sample of PBMCs or T cells enriched from blood (not recorded which). The clonotype was recovered from a woman between 40 and 50 years old who had recovered from COVID-19. DNA of the CDR3: TGTGCCAGTGGGGAGAGGTACGAGCAGTACTTC. This gives the protein CASGERYEQYF.